Below are 27 T cell receptor beta chains sequenced from a single sample in a study of T-cell memory formation after mild COVID-19. Using its own MiXCR run on the 5' RACE reads, TCRdb lists one record per CDR3 protein. The sample has about 290,000 distinct CDR3 sequences; about 15% are singletons. The sequencing sample was made of PBMCs or a T cell subset sorted from them (not recorded which). The source of these receptors is a man between 18 and 29 years old who had mild COVID-19 (a few samples of this study predate the infection). Cell type and time point are not known.

The chain carries TRBV5-6 and TRBJ2-1, with 9 bases identical to TRBD1. The V gene's germline CDR1 is SGHDT and CDR2 YYEEEE. Trimming cost V 4 bases and J 10 bases; bases outside gene matches: 9. The CDR3 sequence is 14 residues long. The CDR3 protein is CASSTWTGDWEQFF. The CDR3, as DNA: TGTGCCAGCAGCACTTGGACAGGGGATTGGGAGCAGTTCTTC.

The rearrangement joins TRBV5-5 to TRBJ2-7, with D possibly called TRBD1 or TRBD2 (6 bases each). This CDR3 is built from 18 residues. Germline V gene sequence: CDR1 SGHKS, CDR2 YYEKEE (reference sequence). Deletions cut 5 bases from V and 0 bases from J, with 24 bases between. The CDR3 region is CASRQGQSKGGYSYEQYV. CDR3 sequence (DNA): TGTGCCAGCAGGCAAGGACAGTCAAAGGGGGGCTACTCCTACGAGCAGTACGTC.

This clonotype was seen more than once but under ten times. V and J are TRBV5-4 and TRBJ2-7; D remains unclear. Per germline, CDR1 SGHNT and CDR2 YYREEE (reference sequence). Trimming removed 2 bases from V and 7 bases from J, with 10 bases in between. CDR3 length equals 12 residues. CDR3 protein: CASSFGPSEQYF. CDR3 coding DNA: TGTGCCAGCAGCTTCGGGCCGAGTGAGCAGTACTTC.

V gene TRBV28 combines with J gene TRBJ2-2; possibly TRBD1 for D (6 bases). The germline V and J ends were trimmed by 6 bases and 1 base, with 9 bases remaining between them. This CDR3 spans 14 amino acids. Looked up from germline, CDR1 is MDHEN and CDR2 is SYDVKM. The CDR3, as DNA: TGTGCCAGCAGAGAAGGGGGGAACACCGGGGAGCTGTTTTTT. It is translated as CASREGGNTGELFF.

The chain recombines TRBV2 with TRBJ2-1; 14 positions agree with TRBD2. This CDR3 comprises 15 residues. The V and J ends lost 6 bases and 12 bases, in that order; junction bases with no gene match: 10. Germline lookup yields CDR1 SNHLY and CDR2 FYNNEI. The CDR3 sequence is CASRPQTSGGARQFF. DNA of the CDR3: TGTGCCAGCAGACCACAGACTAGCGGGGGGGCCAGGCAGTTCTTC.

The CDR3, as DNA: TGTGCCAGCGGGAGGCAGGGACAGGGGGTCTACGAGCAGTACTTC. Amino acid sequence: CASGRQGQGVYEQYF. This sequence joins TRBV7-9 and TRBJ2-7, with 11 bases matching TRBD1. J lost 3 bases, V lost 8 bases, and 9 bases had no gene match. Germline V gene sequence: CDR1 SEHNR, CDR2 FQNEAQ (reference sequence). The CDR3 totals 15 residues.

This chain links TRBV18 with TRBJ2-7; D may be TRBD1 or TRBD2 (7 bases each). The V end was cut by 2 bases, the J end by 6 bases, with 11 bases between. CDR1 and CDR2 (germline): KGHSH, LQKENI. The CDR3 has 13 residues. This chain's CDR3 is CASSPDREGEQYV. Here the CDR3 DNA reads TGTGCCAGCTCACCAGACAGGGAGGGCGAGCAGTACGTC.

This clonotype was counted a few times. The chain carries TRBV7-3 and TRBJ1-1, with D uncertain. Germline loops: CDR1 SGHTA, CDR2 FQGTGA. The V gene lost 0 bases and the J gene lost 6 bases, with 8 bases spanning the gap. The length of the CDR3 is 13 residues. CDR3 region: CASSLTVDSEAFF. The CDR3 nucleotides are TGTGCCAGCAGCTTAACGGTGGATTCTGAAGCTTTCTTT.

The V gene is TRBV28, the J gene TRBJ1-2; no clear D gene. The germline V and J ends were trimmed by 6 bases and 6 bases, with 14 bases remaining between them. The CDR3 spans 13 residues. Germline V CDR1 and CDR2: MDHEN, SYDVKM. The CDR3 nucleotides are TGTGCCAGCAGCCGAGGACGGCAGAATGGCTACACCTTC. Translating gives CASSRGRQNGYTF.

This clonotype appeared many times. The rearrangement joins TRBV10-3 to TRBJ2-2; D gene unclear. The germline V gene has CDR1 ENHRY and CDR2 SYGVKD. The V end lost 7 bases, the J end lost 0 bases, and 9 bases lay between the germline ends. The CDR3 has 14 amino acids. The CDR3 sequence is CAINSNPNTGELFF. The CDR3 DNA follows: TGTGCCATCAATAGCAACCCGAACACCGGGGAGCTGTTTTTT.

Many counts were recorded for this clonotype. The chain joins TRBV7-2 to TRBJ2-1, with D hard to call. The CDR3 sequence is 13 residues long. V was trimmed by 1 base and J by 5 bases, leaving 6 bases between them. Germline values: CDR1 SGHTA, CDR2 FQGNSA. CDR3: CASSLGWDNEQFF. The CDR3 bases are TGTGCCAGCAGCTTAGGCTGGGACAATGAGCAGTTCTTC. Full variable domain (outside the CDR3, taken from reference TRBV7-2 and TRBJ2-1): GAGVSQSPSNKVTEKGKDVELRCDPISGHTALYWYRQSLGQGLEFLIYFQGNSAPDKSGLPSDRFSAERTGGSVSTLTIQRTQQEDSAVYLCASSLGWDNEQFFGPGTRLTVL.

This clonotype was detected a few times. The V gene is TRBV11-2, the J gene TRBJ2-7, with D perhaps TRBD2 (6 bases). Per germline, CDR1 SGHAT and CDR2 FQNNGV. This CDR3 contains 13 residues. Trimming removed 5 bases at V and 8 bases at J, with 16 bases between. The DNA for the CDR3 is TGTGCCAGCAGCCCGGGGATGGAGGGCAAGCAGTACTTC. Protein product: CASSPGMEGKQYF.

V and J are TRBV10-3 and TRBJ1-1; unclear D gene. Germline assignment: CDR1 ENHRY and CDR2 SYGVKD. CDR3 length: 14 residues. The V end was cut by 3 bases, the J end by 5 bases, with 13 bases between. CDR3 DNA sequence: TGTGCCATCAGTGATGTCCCCCCGGGGACTGAAGCTTTCTTT. It encodes CAISDVPPGTEAFF.

This clonotype was observed a handful of times. The chain is built from TRBV29-1 and TRBJ2-3, with no clear D. V was clipped by 6 bases and J by 3 bases, with 4 bases between them. This CDR3 is built from 10 residues. Per the germline V gene, CDR1 is SQVTM and CDR2 is ANQGSEA. The CDR3 loop reads CSVWTDTQYF. DNA of the CDR3: TGCAGCGTGTGGACAGATACGCAGTATTTT.

This clonotype has only a few counts. The gene calls are TRBV5-4 and TRBJ2-1; unclear D gene. From germline, CDR1 is SGHNT and CDR2 YYREEE (reference sequence). The V end lost 0 bases, the J end lost 5 bases, and 6 bases lay between the germline ends. The CDR3 has 13 residues. CDR3 amino acids: CASSLASDNEQFF. In nucleotides, the CDR3 is TGTGCCAGCAGCTTGGCGTCGGACAATGAGCAGTTCTTC.

This chain uses TRBV7-2 with TRBJ1-2, with a weak D call TRBD1 (5 bases). The CDR3 spans 11 residues. Germline CDR1 SGHTA, CDR2 FQGNSA. V shed 5 bases and J shed 7 bases, with 8 bases lying between them. CDR3 coding DNA: TGTGCCAGCAGCGTCGACAGTGGCTACACCTTC. Encoded protein: CASSVDSGYTF.

The chain combines TRBV7-2 with TRBJ2-3; maybe TRBD1 (6 bases). Trimming left V 2 bases short and J 1 base short, with 10 bases between. CDR3 length: 15 residues. Per germline, CDR1 SGHTA and CDR2 FQGNSA. The CDR3 bases are TGTGCCAGCAGCTTAAAGACAGGCCGCACAGATACGCAGTATTTT. Translated, it gives CASSLKTGRTDTQYF. Looking up the rest from reference TRBV7-2 and TRBJ2-3 gives the full variable domain: GAGVSQSPSNKVTEKGKDVELRCDPISGHTALYWYRQSLGQGLEFLIYFQGNSAPDKSGLPSDRFSAERTGGSVSTLTIQRTQQEDSAVYLCASSLKTGRTDTQYFGPGTRLTVL.

This clonotype has a count of ten or more. The chain carries TRBV4-2 and TRBJ2-3; D unclear. Trimming took off 0 bases at V and 4 bases at J, with 5 bases between the two ends. The CDR3 covers 13 residues. Germline V gene lookup returns CDR1 LGHNA and CDR2 YNFKEQ. The CDR3 DNA reads as TGTGCCAGCAGCCAAGATCTTGCAGATACGCAGTATTTT. Amino acids: CASSQDLADTQYF.

V and J are TRBV20-1 and TRBJ2-3; 11 bases line up with TRBD2. Looked up from germline, CDR1 is DFQATT and CDR2 is SNEGSKA (reference sequence). Trimming took 1 base from V and 6 from J; bases not matched to a gene: 6. The CDR3 sequence is 15 residues long. This chain's CDR3 is CSARGLAGLGDTQYF. The CDR3 region has the DNA TGCAGTGCTAGAGGACTAGCGGGGCTGGGTGATACGCAGTATTTT.

This clonotype was found many times. The V and J genes are TRBV23-1 and TRBJ1-4; D call uncertain. TRBV23-1 is an open reading frame whose function is uncertain. V lost 4 bases and J 6 bases, leaving 12 bases between the germline ends. This CDR3 has 14 amino acids. Written as DNA, the CDR3 is TGCGCCAGCAGTCCCGCGACCTCCCATGAAAAACTGTTTTTT. Protein product: CASSPATSHEKLFF.

This clonotype was detected only a few times. The chain uses TRBV6-1 and TRBJ2-5; maybe TRBD2 (6 bases). The V and J ends lost 7 bases and 5 bases respectively, with 14 bases between them. The CDR3 runs 13 residues. Germline-derived CDR1 and CDR2 are MNHNS and SASEGT. The CDR3 DNA is TGTGCCAGCAAAAGGAGGGGCTCGGAGACCCAGTACTTC. Its translation: CASKRRGSETQYF.

The rearrangement joins TRBV12-3 or TRBV12-4 to TRBJ1-2; D gene ambiguous. The CDR3 extends over 13 amino acids. Trimming stripped 1 base from V and 4 bases from J, with 7 bases between. CDR3 residues: CASSLGQTYGYTF. The CDR3 DNA reads TGTGCCAGCAGTTTAGGCCAGACCTATGGCTACACCTTC.

V is TRBV6-5 and J is TRBJ1-2, with D perhaps TRBD1 (5 bases). Trimming cost V 6 bases and J 4 bases, with 12 bases left between them. CDR1 and CDR2 (germline): MNHEY, SVGAGI. The length of the CDR3 is 13 residues. The CDR3 DNA reads as TGTGCCAGCAGCACCGGGGGGGTCTATGGCTACACCTTC. Translated: CASSTGGVYGYTF.

The table lists this clonotype with a few counts. The chain joins TRBV7-9 to TRBJ2-1; 9 nucleotides match TRBD2. This CDR3 region has 15 residues. Germline lookup yields CDR1 SEHNR and CDR2 FQNEAQ (reference sequence). After removal of 2 bases from V and 8 bases from J, the junction contained 7 bases not matched to a gene. CDR3 amino acids: CASSLRRGGEDEQFF. The CDR3 coding sequence is TGTGCCAGCAGCTTACGGCGGGGGGGCGAGGATGAGCAGTTCTTC.

This sequence joins TRBV6-2 or TRBV6-3 and TRBJ2-1, with 13 bases fitting TRBD2. Per the germline V gene, CDR1 is MNHEY and CDR2 is SVGEGT. V lost 4 bases, J lost 4 bases, and 13 bases stayed unmatched. The CDR3 is 19 residues long. CDR3 nucleotide sequence: TGTGCCAGCAGTTCCCGTCCCGGGACTAGCGGGGCCTTATACAATGAGCAGTTCTTC. Encoded protein: CASSSRPGTSGALYNEQFF.

This clonotype was detected a few times. The chain has TRBV4-1 and TRBJ1-5; D gene ambiguous. Germline CDR1 MGHRA, CDR2 YSYEKL. The CDR3 length is 15 residues. Trimming took 2 bases from V and 0 from J, leaving 8 bases between them. The CDR3 DNA follows: TGCGCCAGCAGCCAAAGGCAGGTTAGCAATCAGCCCCAGCATTTT. Its protein product is CASSQRQVSNQPQHF.

The chain combines TRBV6-6 with TRBJ2-7; D is undetermined. CDR3 length: 13 amino acids. Trimming took 2 bases from V and 4 from J, leaving 9 bases between them. Per germline, CDR1 MNHNY and CDR2 SVGAGI (reference sequence). CDR3 protein: CASSYGVLYEQYF. CDR3 in DNA: TGTGCCAGCAGTTACGGTGTGTTATACGAGCAGTACTTC.